This T cell receptor (beta chain) was observed in a study of blood T cells in healthy people across ages. General study points: Because donor CMV status was unknown, expanded clonotype changes were possibly confounded.

A second 7 to 11 cycle PCR used barcoded and J-beta primers. Every single cDNA molecule received a tag from a template-switch adaptor with 12 random nucleotides. TCRdb ran MiXCR on the 5' RACE reads and lists one entry per CDR3 protein. The repertoire holds 700,000 or so distinct CDR3 sequences, over 40% seen once, with approximately 29% in the top ten. Comments on this clonotype: Its antigen is unknown.

Every sample gave at least 6 micrograms of total RNA when it was extracted. Germline CDR1 and CDR2: SQVTM and ANQGSEA. The CDR3 covers 13 residues. V was clipped by 6 bases and J by 7 bases; unmatched bases: 6. Sequencing was performed on blood. The chain combines TRBV29-1 with TRBJ2-1; 10 nucleotides align to TRBD2. The source of this sequence is an elderly man in good health. This CDR3 is CSVGGTSVNEQFF. CDR3 nucleotides: TGCAGCGTGGGGGGGACTAGCGTTAATGAGCAGTTCTTC.